One T cell receptor (beta chain) is described in this entry. The antigen remains undetermined. CDR3 length: 13 amino acids. Trimming cost V 6 bases and J 8 bases, with 16 bases left between them. In germline, CDR1 is MDHEN, CDR2 SYDVKM. This entry comes from a study of cytomegalovirus exposure and HLA in healthy donors. In the study overall: In terms of ancestry, the Caucasian-associated cluster contained 75% to 85% of the roughly 360 genotyped donors.

Study results and caveats: Several V segments, TRBV6-2 and TRBV6-3 among them, could not be told apart and were dropped. The study labeled under 200 TCR beta chains cytomegalovirus-associated.

The PCR was carried out with 60 Vbeta primers and 13 Jbeta primers. The data were produced by immunoSEQ multiplex PCR, yet TCRdb's version contains in-frame clones alone and is incomplete. Among 150,000 to 180,000 clones, under 85% were seen once, and the ten largest hold 2.8%. This chain links TRBV28 with TRBJ1-1; D is unresolved. The source of this sequence is a man between 18 and 29 years old in good health and CMV-seronegative. Sequences were obtained from PBMCs. The CDR3: CASSLIGNREAFF. CDR3 DNA sequence: TGTGCCAGCAGCCTCATCGGGAACAGAGAAGCTTTCTTT.